What follows are 20 T cell receptor beta chains derived from one specimen sequenced in a study of graft-versus-host responses after intestinal transplantation. No antigen is known for these receptors. Sequenced by immunoSEQ multiplex PCR; TCRdb stores in-frame clones only, minus some. The sample yields 85,000 to 100,000 clones, around nine tenths seen once. The sequencing used unstimulated CD4+ T cells sorted from spleen or lymph node cells, collected before intestinal transplant. Receptor source: a human donor who received an intestinal transplant.

The chain joins TRBV10-1 to TRBJ2-6, with a possible D match to TRBD1 (5 bases). The CDR3 totals 15 residues. CDR1 WNHNN and CDR2 SYGVQD come from the germline V gene (reference sequence). V lost 4 bases and J 2 bases, leaving 9 bases between the germline ends. The CDR3: CASSGPGTGANVLTF. The CDR3 nucleotides read TGCGCCAGCAGTGGCCCAGGGACTGGGGCCAACGTCCTGACTTTC.

V usage is TRBV7-2 and J usage is TRBJ2-3; the match to TRBD2 covers 10 bases. CDR1 is SGHTA and CDR2 is FQGNSA in the germline V gene. Losses at the gene ends were 1 base for V and 2 bases for J; bases not matched to a gene: 6. CDR3 size: 17 residues. DNA of the CDR3: TGTGCCAGCAGCTTAGGCTCTACTAGCGGGACCACAGATACGCAGTATTTT. This codes for CASSLGSTSGTTDTQYF.

J is TRBJ2-1 and V is TRBV5-1, with 13 positions matching TRBD2. The CDR3 covers 18 residues. J was trimmed by 1 base and V by 3 bases; bases with no gene match: 7. The germline V gene has CDR1 SGHRS and CDR2 YFSETQ. The CDR3: CASSSRTSGSRSYNEQFF. The CDR3, as DNA: TGCGCCAGCAGCTCCAGGACTAGCGGGAGTCGGTCCTACAATGAGCAGTTCTTC. Looking up the rest from reference TRBV5-1 and TRBJ2-1 gives the full variable domain: KAGVTQTPRYLIKTRGQQVTLSCSPISGHRSVSWYQQTPGQGLQFLFEYFSETQRNKGNFPGRFSGRQFSNSRSEMNVSTLELGDSALYLCASSSRTSGSRSYNEQFFGPGTRLTVL.

The rearrangement links TRBV6-5 to TRBJ2-2; 8 bases fit TRBD1. The CDR3 extends over 13 amino acids. Germline CDR1 is MNHEY and CDR2 is SVGAGI. V shed 6 bases and J 5 bases; nucleotides not matched to a gene: 2. CDR3 sequence (DNA): TGTGCCAGCAGGAACAGGGGGACCGGGGAGCTGTTTTTT. It is translated as CASRNRGTGELFF.

The chain combines TRBV5-6 with TRBJ1-6, with no clear D. The germline gives CDR1 SGHDT, CDR2 YYEEEE. The CDR3 sequence is 17 residues long. V was pared by 4 bases and J by 0 bases, with 14 bases between. CDR3 loop: CASSETTASSYNSPLHF. The CDR3 DNA follows: TGTGCCAGCAGCGAGACGACCGCTAGCTCCTATAATTCACCCCTCCACTTT.

The V gene is TRBV30, the J gene TRBJ1-2; D ambiguous. The V end was cut by 0 bases, the J end by 7 bases, with 12 bases between. This CDR3 spans 13 amino acids. Germline CDR1 reads GTSNPN; CDR2 reads SVGIG (reference sequence). CDR3: CAWSVKGVGGYTF. The CDR3 DNA sequence: TGTGCCTGGAGTGTAAAGGGAGTGGGTGGCTACACCTTC. Looking up the rest from reference TRBV30 and TRBJ1-2 gives the full variable domain: SQTIHQWPATLVQPVGSPLSLECTVEGTSNPNLYWYRQAAGRGLQLLFYSVGIGQISSEVPQNLSASRPQDRQFILSSKKLLLSDSGFYLCAWSVKGVGGYTFGSGTRLTVV.

This chain joins TRBV9 and TRBJ2-7, with a tentative D call TRBD2 (6 bases). Looked up from germline, CDR1 is SGDLS and CDR2 is YYNGEE. The CDR3 has 14 amino acids. V was pared by 0 bases and J by 2 bases, with 9 bases between. The CDR3 DNA follows: TGTGCCAGCAGCGTAGGGGGAGGACCCTACGAGCAGTACTTC. This sequence encodes CASSVGGGPYEQYF.

This rearrangement joins TRBV9 to TRBJ2-5; unclear D gene. Germline V gives CDR1 SGDLS, CDR2 YYNGEE. Trimming pared 3 bases from V and 4 bases from J, leaving 10 bases between. This CDR3 comprises 13 residues. CDR3 amino acids: CASSAENRETQYF. Written as DNA, the CDR3 is TGTGCCAGCAGCGCCGAAAATAGAGAGACCCAGTACTTC.

CDR3: CASSDGRGLAPTGELFF. The CDR3 DNA reads as TGTGCCAGCAGTGACGGTCGGGGACTAGCTCCCACCGGGGAGCTGTTTTTT. The chain links TRBV6-1 to TRBJ2-2, with 9 bases aligning to TRBD2. The germline V gene has CDR1 MNHNS and CDR2 SASEGT. The CDR3 spans 17 residues. V shed 3 bases, J shed 4 bases, and the junction held 9 bases outside the gene matches.

This chain joins TRBV10-3 and TRBJ2-2, with 7 bases that match TRBD1. Germline values: CDR1 ENHRY, CDR2 SYGVKD. Trimming took 8 bases from V and 0 from J; bases not matched to a gene: 12. The CDR3 totals 17 residues. The CDR3 DNA sequence: TGTGCCATCGCCAAAGACAGGGACAGAGCGAACACCGGGGAGCTGTTTTTT. It specifies CAIAKDRDRANTGELFF.

The chain has TRBV2 and TRBJ1-4, with a possible D match to TRBD1 (6 bases). This CDR3 is 13 amino acids long. With 7 bases removed from V and 5 bases from J, the gap between germline ends came to 11 bases. Germline V CDR1 and CDR2: SNHLY, FYNNEI. The CDR3 DNA sequence: TGTGCCAGCATCTCGGACAGCAATGAAAAACTGTTTTTT. Its protein product is CASISDSNEKLFF.

The chain is built from TRBV2 and TRBJ1-1; TRBD1 is a possible D gene (6 bases). This CDR3 spans 13 amino acids. V lost 6 bases to trimming and J lost 4 bases, with 12 bases between them. Germline V lookup: CDR1 SNHLY, CDR2 FYNNEI. The CDR3 DNA reads as TGTGCCAGCAGCTCAGGGGCCCGCACTGAAGCTTTCTTT. This gives the protein CASSSGARTEAFF. Full variable domain (outside the CDR3, taken from reference TRBV2 and TRBJ1-1): EPEVTQTPSHQVTQMGQEVILRCVPISNHLYFYWYRQILGQKVEFLVSFYNNEISEKSEIFDDQFSVERPDGSNFTLKIRSTKLEDSAMYFCASSSGARTEAFFGQGTRLTVV.

The chain carries TRBV2 and TRBJ2-1; D perhaps matches TRBD1 (6 bases). V shed 3 bases and J shed 5 bases, with 8 bases lying between them. Germline V lookup: CDR1 SNHLY, CDR2 FYNNEI. The CDR3 sequence is 13 residues long. The CDR3 loop reads CASSDEGDNEQFF. CDR3 DNA: TGTGCCAGCAGTGACGAGGGGGACAATGAGCAGTTCTTC.

This rearrangement joins TRBV2 to TRBJ1-6; perhaps TRBD1 as D (5 bases). This CDR3 is built from 15 residues. Trimming removed 4 bases from V and 7 bases from J, with 14 bases in between. The germline gives CDR1 SNHLY, CDR2 FYNNEI. The CDR3 DNA follows: TGTGCCAGCAGTGCCCAGGGCAAAAGGAATTCACCCCTCCACTTT. This translates into CASSAQGKRNSPLHF.

The gene calls are TRBV5-6 and TRBJ1-2; D not certain. Germline values: CDR1 SGHDT, CDR2 YYEEEE. CDR3 length: 13 amino acids. The germline V and J ends were trimmed by 0 bases and 2 bases, with 5 bases remaining between them. This chain's CDR3 is CASSLDRNYGYTF. CDR3 DNA sequence: TGTGCCAGCAGCTTGGACAGAAACTATGGCTACACCTTC.

The chain links TRBV5-6 to TRBJ2-5; 8 nucleotides match TRBD1. The CDR3 loop spans 13 amino acids. After removal of 4 bases from V and 5 bases from J, the junction contained 4 bases not matched to a gene. Germline V gives CDR1 SGHDT, CDR2 YYEEEE. The CDR3 sequence is CASSADRVETQYF. The CDR3, as DNA: TGTGCCAGCAGCGCGGACAGGGTGGAGACCCAGTACTTC.

The chain joins TRBV5-5 to TRBJ1-2; TRBD1 matches 7 bases. This CDR3 contains 15 residues. Germline CDR1 and CDR2: SGHKS and YYEKEE (reference sequence). V was clipped by 4 bases and J by 2 bases; unmatched bases: 8. The CDR3 is CASSLWDRSNYGYTF. CDR3 DNA: TGTGCCAGCAGCCTATGGGACAGATCAAACTATGGCTACACCTTC.

The V and J genes are TRBV5-3 and TRBJ2-7, with 7 bases lining up with TRBD2. TRBV5-3 is annotated as an ORF whose role is uncertain. Germline trimming cut 0 bases from V and 2 bases from J; bases unmatched to any gene: 8. The CDR3 has 16 residues. CDR3 amino acids: CARSLGSGVPPYEQYF. DNA for the CDR3: TGTGCCAGAAGCTTGGGGAGCGGGGTTCCCCCCTACGAGCAGTACTTC.

This sequence joins TRBV5-4 and TRBJ1-4; no clear D gene. The CDR3 runs to 14 residues. The germline CDR1 and CDR2 sequences are SGHNT and YYREEE (reference sequence). V lost 3 bases, J lost 7 bases, and 13 bases lay in between. The CDR3 DNA reads as TGTGCCAGCAGCTCTCGGGGTGGGAGTGAAAAACTGTTTTTT. As protein: CASSSRGGSEKLFF.

The chain couples TRBV27 to TRBJ1-2; D gene ambiguous. The ends were cut back, 8 bases at V and 2 bases at J, with 15 bases in the middle. The CDR3 consists of 14 residues. Germline CDR1 and CDR2: MNHEY and SMNVEV (reference sequence). In DNA form, the CDR3 reads TGTGCCAGCCCGCCCGTGGCGGCCAACTATGGCTACACCTTC. Its translation is CASPPVAANYGYTF.